This T cell receptor beta chain appears in the sequencing data of a study of OX40 agonist ivuxolimab in advanced cancers. The overall study: Patients took ivuxolimab, an agonistic anti-OX40 (CD134) antibody. Participants averaged approximately 60 years of age (range roughly 23 to 90) and were around 85% male. Whole-study findings and limits: More expanded clones were seen, on average, in CD8+ T cells than in CD4+.

The trim removed 4 bases at V and 5 bases at J, leaving 5 bases unmatched. This CDR3 region has 13 residues. The germline V gene encodes CDR1 SGHNT and CDR2 YYREEE (reference sequence). Data came from immunoSEQ multiplex PCR; TCRdb stores just in-frame clones and leaves some out. The table has roughly 87,000 clones, approximately 91% seen once; the top ten hold 0.6% to 0.75%. This clone was detected once. As yet, its antigen is unknown. This specimen consisted of CD4+ or CD8+ T cells sorted from blood, obtained in a trial of the OX40 agonist ivuxolimab. The chain has TRBV5-4 and TRBJ2-5; 7 bases fit TRBD1. The sequence was collected from an adult with an advanced solid tumor such as melanoma, head and neck, liver or kidney cancer. CDR3 residues: CASSPTGSETQYF. As DNA, the CDR3 is TGTGCCAGCAGCCCGACAGGGTCGGAGACCCAGTACTTC.